Listed below are T cell receptor beta chains from one sample, sequenced in a study of shared clonotypes between healthy human individuals. The repertoire was sequenced with immunoSEQ multiplex PCR; TCRdb's copy has only in-frame clones and lacks some. The sample yields around 2.1 million clones, roughly 91% seen once. Sample: naive CD8+ T cells from PBMCs. These receptors all come from a man in his late teens or twenties in good health. Some clones in this sample may be carry-over from other donors' samples. Each CDR3 is given with its conserved first and last residue. D genes are given only for firm matches. Clone size is given for some rows only: seen once, a few or many times, or a class if the clone is expanded.

- | once | TRBJ1-2 | TRBV15 | CATSRGGEANYGYTF | TGTGCCACCAGCAGAGGGGGAGAAGCTAACTATGGCTACACCTTC
TRBD1 | - | TRBJ2-2 | TRBV11-3 | CASSARQGVNPGELFF | TGTGCCAGCAGCGCCCGACAGGGTGTTAACCCCGGGGAGCTGTTTTTT
TRBD2 | - | TRBJ2-3 | TRBV5-6 | CASSLRLAGSTDTQYF | TGTGCCAGCAGCTTGCGGCTAGCGGGATCCACAGATACGCAGTATTTT
TRBD1 | - | TRBJ2-1 | TRBV7-3 | CASSQTRDRINEQFF | TGTGCCAGCAGCCAAACTCGGGACAGGATCAATGAGCAGTTCTTC
TRBD2 | once | TRBJ2-1 | TRBV27 | CASSLSTGGANEQFF | TGTGCCAGCAGTTTATCAACGGGGGGTGCGAATGAGCAGTTCTTC
- | - | TRBJ1-5 | TRBV6-6 | CASSYPGTSQPQHF | TGTGCCAGCAGTTATCCAGGGACTTCTCAGCCCCAGCATTTT
- | - | TRBJ1-2 | TRBV7-9 | CASSLAHPGAFLGDGYTF | TGTGCCAGCAGCTTAGCCCACCCAGGGGCATTTCTGGGGGATGGCTACACCTTC
TRBD1 | - | TRBJ1-2 | TRBV2 | CASSDDGTGPYYGYTF | TGTGCCAGCAGTGACGACGGGACAGGGCCGTACTATGGCTACACCTTC
TRBD2 | - | TRBJ2-5 | TRBV13 | CASSAYGTSGSVAETQYF | TGTGCCAGCAGCGCATACGGGACTAGCGGGAGTGTTGCAGAGACCCAGTACTTC
- | once | TRBJ1-3 | TRBV5-4 | CASSAWGDTIYF | TGTGCCAGCAGCGCCTGGGGGGACACCATATATTTT
- | once | TRBJ2-7 | TRBV4-3 | CASSQVAESSYEQYF | TGCGCCAGCAGCCAAGTCGCGGAGAGCTCCTACGAGCAGTACTTC
- | few | TRBJ1-3 | TRBV28 | CASSFGPGNTIYF | TGTGCCAGCAGTTTCGGGCCTGGAAACACCATATATTTT
- | few | TRBJ1-4 | TRBV11-2 | CASSLFGTNEKLFF | TGTGCCAGCAGCTTATTCGGGACTAATGAAAAACTGTTTTTT
TRBD2 | - | TRBJ2-2 | TRBV7-3 | CASSFLAGAPGELFF | TGTGCCAGCAGCTTTCTGGCGGGAGCCCCCGGGGAGCTGTTTTTT
- | - | TRBJ1-1 | TRBV6-1 | CASSLAGPGTEAFF | TGTGCCAGCAGTTTAGCCGGGCCCGGGACTGAAGCTTTCTTT
- | - | TRBJ2-3 | TRBV5-4 | CASSLAEATDTQYF | TGTGCCAGCAGCTTAGCGGAAGCCACAGATACGCAGTATTTT
TRBD2 | - | TRBJ2-1 | TRBV9 | CASSGGPLAVNYNEQFF | TGTGCCAGCAGCGGTGGCCCTCTAGCGGTCAACTACAATGAGCAGTTCTTC
TRBD1 | - | TRBJ2-7 | TRBV7-9 | CASSPPGGKSYEQYF | TGTGCCAGCAGCCCCCCAGGGGGCAAATCATACGAGCAGTACTTC
- | - | TRBJ2-3 | TRBV10-3 | CAISEAVSDTQYF | TGTGCCATCAGTGAAGCTGTTTCAGATACGCAGTATTTT
TRBD1 | - | TRBJ2-5 | TRBV25-1 | CASSPDREETQYF | TGTGCCAGCAGTCCCGACAGGGAAGAGACCCAGTACTTC
- | - | TRBJ1-1 | TRBV10-3 | CAIADVLNTEAFF | TGTGCCATCGCGGACGTGCTGAACACTGAAGCTTTCTTT
- | - | TRBJ2-2 | TRBV7-8 | CASSPLGGNTGELFF | TGTGCCAGCAGCCCCCTAGGCGGAAACACCGGGGAGCTGTTTTTT
- | - | TRBJ1-2 | TRBV7-3 | CASSLTGRTYGYTF | TGTGCCAGCAGCTTAACTGGCAGAACCTATGGCTACACCTTC
- | - | TRBJ2-3 | TRBV27 | CASSLVRPDTQYF | TGTGCCAGCAGTTTAGTTCGTCCAGATACGCAGTATTTT
- | - | TRBJ1-2 | TRBV7-2 | CASSLVFPISTEGYTF | TGTGCCAGCAGCTTAGTTTTCCCAATTTCAACGGAAGGCTACACCTTC
- | - | TRBJ1-4 | TRBV2 | CASNALPGASATNEKLFF | TGTGCCAGCAATGCTCTCCCTGGGGCTAGTGCAACTAATGAAAAACTGTTTTTT
- | - | TRBJ2-2 | TRBV13 | CASSPGSGNTGELFF | TGTGCCAGCAGCCCCGGGAGTGGGAACACCGGGGAGCTGTTTTTT
- | - | TRBJ2-1 | TRBV4-1 | CASSQVWTTYNEQFF | TGCGCCAGCAGCCAAGTTTGGACAACCTACAATGAGCAGTTCTTC
- | - | TRBJ2-3 | TRBV29-1 | CSAPGDLTDTQYF | TGCAGCGCTCCGGGGGACCTCACAGATACGCAGTATTTT
TRBD2 | once | TRBJ2-1 | TRBV27 | CASSQIAGREEQFF | TGTGCCAGCAGTCAGATAGCGGGCCGGGAGGAGCAGTTCTTC
- | - | TRBJ2-2 | TRBV4-1 | CASSWALKGELFF | TGCGCCAGCAGTTGGGCCCTAAAAGGGGAGCTGTTTTTT
- | once | TRBJ1-2 | TRBV19 | CASCRLGDLNYGYTF | TGTGCCAGTTGCAGGCTGGGGGACCTAAACTATGGCTACACCTTC
- | once | TRBJ2-7 | TRBV5-4 | CASTSGGRHEQYF | TGTGCCAGCACCTCCGGCGGTAGGCACGAGCAGTACTTC
- | - | TRBJ2-5 | TRBV4-3 | CASSRDLGVGETQYF | TGCGCCAGCAGCCGTGATCTGGGGGTTGGAGAGACCCAGTACTTC
- | - | TRBJ2-1 | TRBV6-5 | CASSLYNEQFF | TGTGCCAGCAGCCTATACAATGAGCAGTTCTTC
TRBD2 | - | TRBJ2-7 | TRBV28 | CASREREYYEQYF | TGTGCCAGCCGGGAGCGGGAGTACTACGAGCAGTACTTC
TRBD2 | - | TRBJ2-1 | TRBV11-2 | CASSLRTSGSEDEQFF | TGTGCCAGCAGCTTGCGGACTAGCGGGAGTGAAGATGAGCAGTTCTTC
- | - | TRBJ1-3 | TRBV27 | CASSLRGSGNTIYF | TGTGCCAGCAGTCTCAGGGGTTCTGGAAACACCATATATTTT
- | - | TRBJ1-1 | TRBV19 | CASSTQGFRTEAFF | TGTGCCAGTAGTACACAGGGTTTTCGCACTGAAGCTTTCTTT
TRBD1 | - | TRBJ1-2 | TRBV11-2 | CASSETGGYGYTF | TGTGCCAGCAGCGAAACAGGGGGCTATGGCTACACCTTC
TRBD1 | - | TRBJ2-7 | TRBV27 | CASSRDRRPYEQYF | TGTGCCAGCAGCCGGGACAGACGTCCGTACGAGCAGTACTTC
TRBD2 | - | TRBJ2-1 | TRBV27 | CATSGGYNEQFF | TGTGCCACTAGCGGGGGTTACAATGAGCAGTTCTTC
- | - | TRBJ2-7 | TRBV4-3 | CASSQTTDESYEQYF | TGCGCCAGCAGCCAAACGACAGATGAATCCTACGAGCAGTACTTC
- | - | TRBJ1-2 | TRBV28 | CASEDRQTYGYTF | TGTGCCAGCGAGGACAGACAAACTTATGGCTACACCTTC
- | - | TRBJ2-7 | TRBV29-1 | CSVEDSYEQYF | TGCAGCGTTGAGGACTCCTACGAGCAGTACTTC
- | - | TRBJ1-4 | TRBV21-1 | CASSKASFGTGGLLAEKLFF | TGTGCCAGCAGCAAAGCATCTTTCGGGACAGGGGGCTTACTAGCGGAAAAACTGTTTTTT
- | - | TRBJ1-2 | TRBV14 | CASSVFPQGIGYGYTF | TGTGCCAGCAGCGTATTTCCACAGGGCATAGGCTACGGCTACACCTTC
TRBD1 | - | TRBJ2-7 | TRBV27 | CASSPGQGGYEQYF | TGTGCCAGCAGCCCAGGACAGGGTGGCTACGAGCAGTACTTC
- | - | TRBJ2-7 | TRBV27 | CASSLRAAPSNEQYF | TGTGCCAGCAGTTTACGTGCAGCGCCTTCCAACGAGCAGTACTTC
- | - | TRBJ2-1 | TRBV5-1 | CASSPRGLAGPMIYEQFF | TGCGCCAGCAGCCCCAGGGGGCTAGCGGGACCCATGATATATGAGCAGTTCTTC
TRBD1 | - | TRBJ1-4 | TRBV11-2 | CASSLGTGYNEKLFF | TGTGCCAGCAGCTTGGGGACAGGCTATAATGAAAAACTGTTTTTT
TRBD1 | - | TRBJ1-2 | TRBV9 | CASSASLSLQGASGYTF | TGTGCCAGCAGCGCGAGCTTATCACTCCAGGGGGCAAGTGGCTACACCTTC
TRBD2 | - | TRBJ2-3 | TRBV29-1 | CSAGPGTSGDTDTQYF | TGCAGCGCTGGCCCGGGGACTAGCGGCGACACAGATACGCAGTATTTT
- | - | TRBJ2-5 | TRBV28 | CASRLLTGIEETQYF | TGTGCCAGCAGGCTATTAACAGGGATTGAAGAGACCCAGTACTTC